This passage covers 21 T cell receptor beta chains from one sample sequenced in a study of CD8 T cells in ankylosing spondylitis. Via MiXCR, TCRdb re-called the 5' RACE reads, giving one row per CDR3 protein. The table records 250,000 or so distinct CDR3 sequences, about 10% of them present only once. The specimen sequenced was blood, either unsorted or a sorted T cell fraction (not recorded which). The source is a male donor with ankylosing spondylitis or in good health (not recorded which).

This clonotype has ten or more counts. This chain links TRBV2 with TRBJ2-7, with unresolved D. V was pared by 4 bases and J by 0 bases, with 10 bases between. The CDR3 contains 14 residues. The V gene's germline CDR1 is SNHLY and CDR2 FYNNEI. CDR3 in amino acids: CASSGASYSYEQYF. In nucleotides, the CDR3 is TGTGCCAGCAGTGGGGCTTCTTACTCCTACGAGCAGTACTTC.

This chain uses TRBV19 with TRBJ2-7; TRBD1 matches at 11 bases. CDR3 length: 15 amino acids. V gave up 7 bases and J gave up 4 bases; unmatched junction bases: 9. Germline assignment: CDR1 LNHDA and CDR2 SQIVND (reference sequence). CDR3 sequence: CASTAGQGAMYEQYF. DNA for the CDR3: TGTGCCAGTACCGCCGGACAGGGGGCCATGTACGAGCAGTACTTC.

This clonotype occurred many times. The rearrangement joins TRBV5-6 to TRBJ2-7; D remains ambiguous. This CDR3 spans 11 amino acids. Germline values: CDR1 SGHDT, CDR2 YYEEEE. V lost 1 base to trimming and J lost 7 bases, with 6 bases between them. The CDR3 DNA reads as TGTGCCAGCAGCTTGTCCCGGGAGCAGTACTTC. Protein sequence: CASSLSREQYF. Looking up the rest from reference TRBV5-6 and TRBJ2-7 gives the full variable domain: DAGVTQSPTHLIKTRGQQVTLRCSPKSGHDTVSWYQQALGQGPQFIFQYYEEEERQRGNFPDRFSGHQFPNYSSELNVNALLLGDSALYLCASSLSREQYFGPGTRLTVT.

This clonotype was counted at least ten times. The V and J genes are TRBV20-1 and TRBJ2-1; 11 bases map to TRBD2. V gave up 4 bases and J gave up 9 bases; unmatched junction bases: 11. Germline assignment: CDR1 DFQATT and CDR2 SNEGSKA (reference sequence). This CDR3 spans 15 amino acids. This CDR3 is CSAMQATSGKSEQFF. The DNA for the CDR3 is TGCAGTGCTATGCAGGCGACTAGCGGGAAGAGTGAGCAGTTCTTC.

This clonotype was seen many times. This rearrangement joins TRBV5-1 to TRBJ1-1; D not resolved. V was shortened by 0 bases and J by 5 bases, with 11 bases between the two germline ends. The CDR3 has 14 residues. The germline V gene encodes CDR1 SGHRS and CDR2 YFSETQ. For the CDR3, the DNA is TGCGCCAGCAGCTTGGGTCCCCCGTCGACTGAAGCTTTCTTT. Translation: CASSLGPPSTEAFF.

This clonotype showed up many times. The V and J genes are TRBV7-2 and TRBJ2-1, with D hard to call. This CDR3 contains 13 residues. V was clipped by 3 bases and J by 8 bases, with 11 bases between them. Per germline, CDR1 SGHTA and CDR2 FQGNSA. The CDR3 DNA is TGTGCCAGCAGCTTCGTATCCAGCGATGAGCAGTTCTTC. It codes for CASSFVSSDEQFF.

This clonotype was seen at least ten times. V is TRBV10-3 and J is TRBJ1-1; the D gene is possibly TRBD1 (5 bases). Trimming stripped 3 bases from V and 0 bases from J, with 17 bases between. Germline V gene sequence: CDR1 ENHRY, CDR2 SYGVKD. The CDR3 runs to 17 residues. The CDR3: CAISDPAGTSMNTEAFF. Written as DNA, the CDR3 is TGTGCCATCAGTGACCCCGCGGGGACGTCGATGAACACTGAAGCTTTCTTT.

This clonotype was seen at least ten times. The chain uses TRBV29-1 and TRBJ1-4; TRBD1 matches 11 bases. CDR1 and CDR2 from the germline V gene are SQVTM and ANQGSEA. The CDR3 spans 13 residues. V was pared by 6 bases and J by 8 bases, with 5 bases of the junction left unmatched. The CDR3 reads CSVRTGGLEKLFF. The DNA for the CDR3 is TGCAGCGTACGGACAGGGGGCCTGGAAAAACTGTTTTTT.

The V gene is TRBV15, the J gene TRBJ2-3; the match to TRBD1 covers 7 bases. CDR3 size: 15 residues. The V and J ends lost 0 bases and 8 bases, in that order; junction bases with no gene match: 8. CDR1 is LNHNV, CDR2 YYDKDF, per germline (reference sequence). CDR3 sequence (DNA): TGTGCCACCAGCAGAGACCCGAGGGGGCAAGTTACGCAGTATTTT. Protein sequence: CATSRDPRGQVTQYF.

This clonotype was found many times. The rearrangement uses TRBV6-1 and TRBJ2-3, with D perhaps TRBD1 (6 bases). Germline V lookup: CDR1 MNHNS, CDR2 SASEGT. CDR3 length: 16 residues. V shed 4 bases and J shed 2 bases, with 16 bases lying between them. The CDR3 protein is CASSGVLGALTDTQYF. Here the CDR3 DNA reads TGTGCCAGCAGTGGAGTTTTGGGGGCCCTCACAGATACGCAGTATTTT.

This clonotype was seen repeatedly, ten times or more. The chain joins TRBV5-1 to TRBJ1-5; 10 positions agree with TRBD1. The CDR3 is 15 residues long. CDR1 is SGHRS, CDR2 YFSETQ, per germline. The trim removed 4 bases at V and 3 bases at J, leaving 4 bases unmatched. The CDR3 region is CASSQGQGNNQPQHF. CDR3 nucleotides: TGCGCCAGCAGCCAGGGACAGGGGAACAATCAGCCCCAGCATTTT.

Many counts were recorded for this clonotype. V usage is TRBV5-6 and J usage is TRBJ2-7; 7 bases are a match to TRBD1. This CDR3 has 14 amino acids. Trimming at V came to 0 bases and at J to 2 bases, leaving 2 bases not matched to a gene. The germline V gene encodes CDR1 SGHDT and CDR2 YYEEEE. CDR3 in amino acids: CASSLVGQPYEQYF. The CDR3 DNA follows: TGTGCCAGCAGCTTGGTGGGACAGCCCTACGAGCAGTACTTC.

This clonotype has at least ten counts. This chain links TRBV30 with TRBJ2-1, with 10 bases fitting TRBD1. CDR3 length equals 14 residues. Germline-derived CDR1 and CDR2 are GTSNPN and SVGIG (reference sequence). J gave up 8 bases and V 6 bases, and 10 bases lay outside the gene matches. CDR3 sequence: CACTPVTGGYEQFF. DNA for the CDR3: TGTGCCTGCACCCCGGTGACAGGGGGCTATGAGCAGTTCTTC.

This clonotype was seen many times. The chain recombines TRBV9 with TRBJ1-1, with 8 positions matching TRBD1. V lost 4 bases and J lost 0; bases outside the gene matches: 5. Germline CDR1 is SGDLS and CDR2 is YYNGEE. The CDR3 runs 15 residues. The CDR3, as DNA: TGTGCCAGCAGCCGAGGACAGGGTCTGAACACTGAAGCTTTCTTT. Its translation: CASSRGQGLNTEAFF. The full variable domain, its missing parts supplied by reference TRBV9 and TRBJ1-1, is DSGVTQTPKHLITATGQRVTLRCSPRSGDLSVYWYQQSLDQGLQFLIQYYNGEERAKGNILERFSAQQFPDLHSELNLSSLELGDSALYFCASSRGQGLNTEAFFGQGTRLTVV.

V usage is TRBV6-1 and J usage is TRBJ1-2, with D possibly being TRBD1 (5 bases). CDR1 is MNHNS, CDR2 SASEGT, per germline. V lost 6 bases and J 4 bases, leaving 12 bases between the germline ends. This CDR3 is built from 13 residues. CDR3 sequence: CASSQGFGYGYTF. CDR3 DNA sequence: TGTGCCAGCAGCCAGGGTTTCGGCTATGGCTACACCTTC.

V and J are TRBV5-1 and TRBJ1-1, with unresolved D. CDR1 and CDR2 from the germline V gene are SGHRS and YFSETQ. This CDR3 contains 14 residues. V was cut by 4 bases and J by 3 bases, with 13 bases left in between. As DNA, the CDR3 is TGCGCCAGCAGCCCTCTAGAGTTAGACACTGAAGCTTTCTTT. Encoded protein: CASSPLELDTEAFF.

Many counts were recorded for this clonotype. This chain connects TRBV5-1 to TRBJ1-6, with D possibly TRBD1 on 5 matching bases. This CDR3 is 16 amino acids long. The germline V gene has CDR1 SGHRS and CDR2 YFSETQ. V was shortened by 0 bases and J by 7 bases, with 14 bases between the two germline ends. The CDR3 is CASSLAPGRINSPLHF. The CDR3 DNA sequence: TGCGCCAGCAGCTTGGCTCCAGGGAGGATCAATTCACCCCTCCACTTT.

This clonotype was counted between two and nine times. This rearrangement joins TRBV3-1 to TRBJ2-7, with D perhaps assigned TRBD1 or TRBD2 (5 bases each). Per the germline V gene, CDR1 is LGHDT and CDR2 is YNNKEL (reference sequence). V lost 4 bases, J lost 2 bases, and 18 bases lay in between. This CDR3 is built from 16 residues. DNA for the CDR3: TGTGCCAGCAGCCCAGGGTCGGGACGTACGACCTACGAGCAGTACTTC. It specifies CASSPGSGRTTYEQYF.

This clonotype occurred a few times. The chain carries TRBV7-2 and TRBJ2-5; D may match TRBD1 or TRBD2 (6 bases each). Trimming removed 0 bases at V and 5 bases at J, with 19 bases between. The CDR3 is 17 amino acids. The germline CDR1 and CDR2 sequences are SGHTA and FQGNSA. In DNA, the CDR3 is TGTGCCAGCAGCTTAGCGCGTTGGGGGGCGGCGGATGAGACCCAGTACTTC. The encoded protein is CASSLARWGAADETQYF.

This clonotype was observed at least ten times. The chain has TRBV5-1 and TRBJ2-1; D may be TRBD2 (5 bases). This CDR3 has 15 amino acids. CDR1 and CDR2 from the germline V gene are SGHRS and YFSETQ. Deletions cut 7 bases from V and 0 bases from J, with 14 bases between. The CDR3 spells CASWASTYSYNEQFF. For the CDR3, the DNA is TGCGCCAGCTGGGCTAGCACCTACTCCTACAATGAGCAGTTCTTC.

There are a few counts of this clonotype. The gene calls are TRBV20-1 and TRBJ2-4; 15 positions agree with TRBD2. The germline V gene encodes CDR1 DFQATT and CDR2 SNEGSKA (reference sequence). Unmatched junction bases numbered 8, after V lost 6 bases and J lost 2 bases. The CDR3 sequence is 17 residues long. In DNA, the CDR3 is TGCAGTGCCCTGGGACTAGCGGGAGGACAGACCAAAAACATTCAGTACTTC. As protein: CSALGLAGGQTKNIQYF.